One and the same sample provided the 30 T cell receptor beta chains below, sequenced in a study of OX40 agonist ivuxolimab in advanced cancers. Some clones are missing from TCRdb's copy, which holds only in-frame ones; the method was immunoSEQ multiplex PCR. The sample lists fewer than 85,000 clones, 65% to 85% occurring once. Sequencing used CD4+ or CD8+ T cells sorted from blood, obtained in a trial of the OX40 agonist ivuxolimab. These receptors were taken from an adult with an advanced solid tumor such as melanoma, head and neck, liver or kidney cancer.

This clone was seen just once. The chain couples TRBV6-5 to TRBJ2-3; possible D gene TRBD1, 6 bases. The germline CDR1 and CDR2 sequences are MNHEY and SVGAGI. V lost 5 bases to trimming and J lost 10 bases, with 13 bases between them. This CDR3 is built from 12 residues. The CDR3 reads CASSHRGSAQYF. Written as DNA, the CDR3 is TGTGCCAGCAGTCATAGGGGGTCTGCGCAGTATTTT.

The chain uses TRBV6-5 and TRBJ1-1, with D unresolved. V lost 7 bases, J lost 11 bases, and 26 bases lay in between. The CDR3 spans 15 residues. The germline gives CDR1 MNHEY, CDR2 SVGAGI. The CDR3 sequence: CASKVSVVRGLLAFF. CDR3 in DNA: TGTGCCAGCAAAGTATCGGTGGTACGAGGACTTTTGGCTTTCTTT.

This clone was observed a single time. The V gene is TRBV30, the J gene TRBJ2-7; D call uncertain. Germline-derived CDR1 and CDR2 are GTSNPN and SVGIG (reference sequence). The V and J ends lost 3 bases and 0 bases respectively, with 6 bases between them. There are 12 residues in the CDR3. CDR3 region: CAWSSSSYEQYF. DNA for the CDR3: TGTGCCTGGAGCTCGAGCTCCTACGAGCAGTACTTC.

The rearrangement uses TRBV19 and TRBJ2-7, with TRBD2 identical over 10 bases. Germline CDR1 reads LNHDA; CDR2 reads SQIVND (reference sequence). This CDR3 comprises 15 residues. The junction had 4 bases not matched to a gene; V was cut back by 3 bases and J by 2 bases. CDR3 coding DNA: TGTGCCAGTAGTATGTCTAGCGGGAGCCCCTACGAGCAGTACTTC. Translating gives CASSMSSGSPYEQYF.

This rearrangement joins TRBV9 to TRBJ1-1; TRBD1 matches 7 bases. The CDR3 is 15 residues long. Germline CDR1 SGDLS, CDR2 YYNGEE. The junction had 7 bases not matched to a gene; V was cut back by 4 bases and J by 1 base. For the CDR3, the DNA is TGTGCCAGCAGCCAACACCAGGGGGGGAACACTGAAGCTTTCTTT. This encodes CASSQHQGGNTEAFF.

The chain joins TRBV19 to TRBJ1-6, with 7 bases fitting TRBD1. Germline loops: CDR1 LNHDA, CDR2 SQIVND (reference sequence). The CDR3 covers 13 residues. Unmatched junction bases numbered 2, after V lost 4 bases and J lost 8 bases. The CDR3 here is CASSRTGDSPLHF. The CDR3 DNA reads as TGTGCCAGTAGTAGAACAGGGGATTCACCCCTCCACTTT.

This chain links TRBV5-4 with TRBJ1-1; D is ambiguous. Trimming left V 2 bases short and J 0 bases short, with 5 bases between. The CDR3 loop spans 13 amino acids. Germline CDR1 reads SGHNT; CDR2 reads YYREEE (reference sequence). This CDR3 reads CASSLTLNTEAFF. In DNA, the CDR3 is TGTGCCAGCAGCTTAACTCTGAACACTGAAGCTTTCTTT.

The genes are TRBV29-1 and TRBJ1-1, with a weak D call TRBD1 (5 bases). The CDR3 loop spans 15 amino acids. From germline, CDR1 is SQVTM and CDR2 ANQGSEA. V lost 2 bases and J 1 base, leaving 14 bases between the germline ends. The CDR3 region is CSVEQGPGKNTEAFF. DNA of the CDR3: TGCAGCGTTGAACAAGGGCCAGGGAAGAACACTGAAGCTTTCTTT. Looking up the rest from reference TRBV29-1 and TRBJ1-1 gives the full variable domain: SAVISQKPSRDICQRGTSLTIQCQVDSQVTMMFWYRQQPGQSLTLIATANQGSEATYESGFVIDKFPISRPNLTFSTLTVSNMSPEDSSIYLCSVEQGPGKNTEAFFGQGTRLTVV.

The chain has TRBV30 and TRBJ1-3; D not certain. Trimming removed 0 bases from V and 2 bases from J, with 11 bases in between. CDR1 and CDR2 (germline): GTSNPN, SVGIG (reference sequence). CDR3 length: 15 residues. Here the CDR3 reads CAWSVGSRAGNTIYF. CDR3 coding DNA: TGTGCCTGGAGTGTAGGCTCTAGGGCTGGAAACACCATATATTTT.

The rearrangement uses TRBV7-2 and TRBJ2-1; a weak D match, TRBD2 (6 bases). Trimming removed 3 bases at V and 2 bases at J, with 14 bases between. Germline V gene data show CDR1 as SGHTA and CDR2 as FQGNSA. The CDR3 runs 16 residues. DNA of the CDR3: TGTGCCAGCAGCTTGGACGGCGGGGCCCCCTACAATGAGCAGTTCTTC. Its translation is CASSLDGGAPYNEQFF.

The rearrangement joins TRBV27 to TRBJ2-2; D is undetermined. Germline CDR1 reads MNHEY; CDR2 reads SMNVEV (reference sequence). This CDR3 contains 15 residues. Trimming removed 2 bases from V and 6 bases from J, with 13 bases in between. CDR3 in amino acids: CASSLGTARAGELFF. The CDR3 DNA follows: TGTGCCAGCAGTTTAGGCACCGCTAGGGCCGGGGAGCTGTTTTTT.

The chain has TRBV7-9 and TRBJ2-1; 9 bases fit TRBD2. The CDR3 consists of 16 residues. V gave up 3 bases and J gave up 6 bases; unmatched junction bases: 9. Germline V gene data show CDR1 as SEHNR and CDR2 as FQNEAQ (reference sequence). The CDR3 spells CASSLLASGIVNEQFF. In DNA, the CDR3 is TGTGCCAGCAGCTTGTTAGCTAGCGGGATTGTCAATGAGCAGTTCTTC. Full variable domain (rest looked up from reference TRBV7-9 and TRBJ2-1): DTGVSQNPRHKITKRGQNVTFRCDPISEHNRLYWYRQTLGQGPEFLTYFQNEAQLEKSRLLSDRFSAERPKGSFSTLEIQRTEQGDSAMYLCASSLLASGIVNEQFFGPGTRLTVL.

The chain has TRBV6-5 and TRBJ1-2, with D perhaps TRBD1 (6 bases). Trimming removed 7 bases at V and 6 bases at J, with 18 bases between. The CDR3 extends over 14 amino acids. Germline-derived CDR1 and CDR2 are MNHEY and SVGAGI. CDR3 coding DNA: TGTGCCAGCATAAACCGGGACAACCCGGATGGCTACACCTTC. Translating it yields CASINRDNPDGYTF.

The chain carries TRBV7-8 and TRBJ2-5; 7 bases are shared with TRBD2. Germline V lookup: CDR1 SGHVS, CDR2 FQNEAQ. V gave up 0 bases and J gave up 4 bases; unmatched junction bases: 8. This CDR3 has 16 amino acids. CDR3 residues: CASSLATAGKGETQYF. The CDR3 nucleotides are TGTGCCAGCAGCTTAGCCACAGCGGGAAAGGGAGAGACCCAGTACTTC.

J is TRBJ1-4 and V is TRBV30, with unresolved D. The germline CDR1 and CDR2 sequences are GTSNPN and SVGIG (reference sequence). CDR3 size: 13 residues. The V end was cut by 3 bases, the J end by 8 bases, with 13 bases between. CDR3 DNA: TGTGCCTGGAGCCCCCGGGCGGGGGAAAAACTGTTTTTT. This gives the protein CAWSPRAGEKLFF. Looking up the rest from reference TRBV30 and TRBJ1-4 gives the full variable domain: SQTIHQWPATLVQPVGSPLSLECTVEGTSNPNLYWYRQAAGRGLQLLFYSVGIGQISSEVPQNLSASRPQDRQFILSSKKLLLSDSGFYLCAWSPRAGEKLFFGSGTQLSVL.

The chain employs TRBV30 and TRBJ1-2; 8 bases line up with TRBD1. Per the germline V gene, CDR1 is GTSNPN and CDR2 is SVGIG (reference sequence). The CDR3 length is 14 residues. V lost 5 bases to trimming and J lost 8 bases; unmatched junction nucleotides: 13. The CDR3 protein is CAWSIGQGVRGYTF. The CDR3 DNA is TGTGCCTGGTCTATTGGACAGGGAGTTCGCGGCTACACCTTC.

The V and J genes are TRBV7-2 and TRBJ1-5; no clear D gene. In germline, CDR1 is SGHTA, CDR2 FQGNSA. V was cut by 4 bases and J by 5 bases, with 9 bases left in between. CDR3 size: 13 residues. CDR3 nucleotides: TGTGCCAGCAGCTCGCACCAACATCAGCCCCAGCATTTT. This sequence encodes CASSSHQHQPQHF.

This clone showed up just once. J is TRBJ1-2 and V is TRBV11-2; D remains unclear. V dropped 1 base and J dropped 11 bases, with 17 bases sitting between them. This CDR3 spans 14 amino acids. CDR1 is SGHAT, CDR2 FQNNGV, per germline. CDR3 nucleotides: TGTGCCAGCAGCTTAGGCCCCCGGGAGGCCTTGTACACCTTC. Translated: CASSLGPREALYTF. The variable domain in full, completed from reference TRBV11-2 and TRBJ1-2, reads EAGVAQSPRYKIIEKRQSVAFWCNPISGHATLYWYQQILGQGPKLLIQFQNNGVVDDSQLPKDRFSAERLKGVDSTLKIQPAKLEDSAVYLCASSLGPREALYTFGSGTRLTVV.

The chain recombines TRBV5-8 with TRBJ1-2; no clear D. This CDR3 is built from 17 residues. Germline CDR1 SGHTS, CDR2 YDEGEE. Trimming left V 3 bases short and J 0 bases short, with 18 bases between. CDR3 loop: CASSWPAVRISNYGYTF. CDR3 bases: TGTGCCAGCAGCTGGCCTGCCGTGAGAATATCTAACTATGGCTACACCTTC.

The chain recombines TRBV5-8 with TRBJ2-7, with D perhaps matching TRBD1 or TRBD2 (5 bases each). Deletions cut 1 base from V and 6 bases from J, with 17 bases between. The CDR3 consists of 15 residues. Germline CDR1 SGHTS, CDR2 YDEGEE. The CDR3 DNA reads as TGTGCCAGCAGCTTGCGGGGCGCAGGGTACCCCGAGCAGTACTTC. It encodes CASSLRGAGYPEQYF.

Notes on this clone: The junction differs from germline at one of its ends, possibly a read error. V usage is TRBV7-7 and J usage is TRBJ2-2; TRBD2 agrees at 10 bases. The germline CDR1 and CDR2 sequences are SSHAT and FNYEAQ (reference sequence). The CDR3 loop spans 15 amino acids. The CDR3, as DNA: TGTGCTAGCAGCAAGCGGGAGGGAAACACCGGGGAGCTGTTTTTT. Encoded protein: CASSKREGNTGELFF.

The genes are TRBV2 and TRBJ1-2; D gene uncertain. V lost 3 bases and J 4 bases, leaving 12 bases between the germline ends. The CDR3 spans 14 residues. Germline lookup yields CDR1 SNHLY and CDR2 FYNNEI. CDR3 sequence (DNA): TGTGCCAGCAGTGACAGGACGACACCCTATGGCTACACCTTC. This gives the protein CASSDRTTPYGYTF.

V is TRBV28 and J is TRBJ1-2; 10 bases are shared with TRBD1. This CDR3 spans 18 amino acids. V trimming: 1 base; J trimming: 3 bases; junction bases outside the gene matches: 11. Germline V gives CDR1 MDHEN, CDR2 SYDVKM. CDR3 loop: CASSLYGTGVKRDYGYTF. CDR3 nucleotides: TGTGCCAGCAGTTTATACGGGACAGGGGTAAAGAGGGACTATGGCTACACCTTC.

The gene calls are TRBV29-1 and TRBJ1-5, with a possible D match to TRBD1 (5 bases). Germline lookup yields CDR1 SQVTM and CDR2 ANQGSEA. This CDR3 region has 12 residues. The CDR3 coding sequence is TGCAGTACCTCTGAGGGGAATCAGCCCCAGCATTTT. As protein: CSTSEGNQPQHF.

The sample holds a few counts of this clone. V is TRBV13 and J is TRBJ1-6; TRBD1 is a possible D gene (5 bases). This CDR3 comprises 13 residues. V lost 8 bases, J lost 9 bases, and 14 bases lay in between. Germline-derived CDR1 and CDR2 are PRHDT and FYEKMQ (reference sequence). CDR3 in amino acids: CASGEGRISPLHF. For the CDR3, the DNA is TGTGCCAGCGGTGAGGGGCGCATTTCACCCCTCCACTTT.

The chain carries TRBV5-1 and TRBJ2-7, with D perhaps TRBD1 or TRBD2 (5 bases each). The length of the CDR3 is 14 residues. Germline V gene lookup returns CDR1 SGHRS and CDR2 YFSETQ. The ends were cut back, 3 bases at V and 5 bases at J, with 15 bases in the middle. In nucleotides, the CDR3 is TGCGCCAGCAGCTACCGGGACGGGGCACACGAGCAGTACTTC. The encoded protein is CASSYRDGAHEQYF.

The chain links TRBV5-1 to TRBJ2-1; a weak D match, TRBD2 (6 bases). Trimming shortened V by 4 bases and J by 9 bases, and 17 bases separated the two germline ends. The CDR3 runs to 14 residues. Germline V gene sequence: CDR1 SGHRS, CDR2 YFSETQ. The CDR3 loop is CASSTVVGGTEQFF. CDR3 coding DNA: TGCGCCAGCAGCACCGTAGTCGGGGGAACTGAGCAGTTCTTC.

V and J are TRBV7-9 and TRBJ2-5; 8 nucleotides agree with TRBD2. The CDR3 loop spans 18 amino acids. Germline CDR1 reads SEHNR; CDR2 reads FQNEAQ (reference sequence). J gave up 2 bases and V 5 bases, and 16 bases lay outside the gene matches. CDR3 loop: CASSPGLAGTRSQETQYF. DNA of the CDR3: TGTGCCAGCAGCCCTGGCCTAGCGGGTACCCGATCTCAAGAGACCCAGTACTTC.

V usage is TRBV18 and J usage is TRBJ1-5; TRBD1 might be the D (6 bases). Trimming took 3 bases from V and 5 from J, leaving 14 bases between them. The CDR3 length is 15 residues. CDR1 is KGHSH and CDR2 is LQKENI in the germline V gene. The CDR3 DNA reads TGTGCCAGCTCACCGATTACAGGGCTGGATCAGCCCCAGCATTTT. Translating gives CASSPITGLDQPQHF.

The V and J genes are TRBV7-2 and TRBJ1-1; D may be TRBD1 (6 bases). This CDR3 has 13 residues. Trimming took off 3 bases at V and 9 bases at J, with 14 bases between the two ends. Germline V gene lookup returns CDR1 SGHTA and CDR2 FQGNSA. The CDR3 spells CASSLEQGFQAFF. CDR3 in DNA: TGTGCCAGCAGCTTGGAACAGGGTTTTCAAGCTTTCTTT. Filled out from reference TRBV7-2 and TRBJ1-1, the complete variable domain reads GAGVSQSPSNKVTEKGKDVELRCDPISGHTALYWYRQSLGQGLEFLIYFQGNSAPDKSGLPSDRFSAERTGGSVSTLTIQRTQQEDSAVYLCASSLEQGFQAFFGQGTRLTVV.